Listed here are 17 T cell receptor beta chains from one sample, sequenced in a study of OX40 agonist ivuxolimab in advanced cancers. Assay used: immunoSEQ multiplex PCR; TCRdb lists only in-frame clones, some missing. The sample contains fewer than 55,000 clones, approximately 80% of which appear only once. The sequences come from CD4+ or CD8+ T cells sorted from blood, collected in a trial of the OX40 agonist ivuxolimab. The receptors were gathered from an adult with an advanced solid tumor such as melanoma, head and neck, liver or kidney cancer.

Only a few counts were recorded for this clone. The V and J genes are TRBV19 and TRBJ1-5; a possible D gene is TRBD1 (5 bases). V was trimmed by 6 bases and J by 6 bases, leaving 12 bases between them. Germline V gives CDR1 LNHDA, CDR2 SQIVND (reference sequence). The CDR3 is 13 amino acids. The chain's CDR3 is CASSHGARQPQHF. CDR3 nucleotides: TGTGCCAGTAGCCACGGGGCGCGTCAGCCCCAGCATTTT.

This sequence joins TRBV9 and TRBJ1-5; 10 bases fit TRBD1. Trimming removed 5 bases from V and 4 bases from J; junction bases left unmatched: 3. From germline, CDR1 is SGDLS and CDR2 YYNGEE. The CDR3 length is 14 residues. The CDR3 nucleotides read TGTGCCAGCAGTGGGGGACAGGGGAATCAGCCCCAGCATTTT. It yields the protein CASSGGQGNQPQHF.

The DNA of the CDR3 is TGTGCCAGCAGCGCCCAGGGGGCAATCGGTGAAAAACTGTTTTTT. Translating gives CASSAQGAIGEKLFF. The chain employs TRBV9 and TRBJ1-4; the match to TRBD1 covers 8 bases. V trimming: 3 bases; J trimming: 7 bases; junction bases outside the gene matches: 8. There are 15 residues in the CDR3. Germline CDR1 SGDLS, CDR2 YYNGEE.

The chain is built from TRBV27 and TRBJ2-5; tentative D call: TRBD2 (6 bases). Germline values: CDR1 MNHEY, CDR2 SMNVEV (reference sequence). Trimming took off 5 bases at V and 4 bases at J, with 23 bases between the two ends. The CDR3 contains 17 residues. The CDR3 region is CASSPPPGGPRLETQYF. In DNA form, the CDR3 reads TGTGCCAGCAGTCCCCCCCCCGGGGGACCGAGGCTAGAGACCCAGTACTTC.

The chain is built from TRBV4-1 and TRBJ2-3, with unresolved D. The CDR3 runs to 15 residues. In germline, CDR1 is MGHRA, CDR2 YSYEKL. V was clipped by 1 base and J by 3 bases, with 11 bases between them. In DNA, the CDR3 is TGCGCCAGCAGCCAAGTGGTAGGATTGACAGATACGCAGTATTTT. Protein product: CASSQVVGLTDTQYF.

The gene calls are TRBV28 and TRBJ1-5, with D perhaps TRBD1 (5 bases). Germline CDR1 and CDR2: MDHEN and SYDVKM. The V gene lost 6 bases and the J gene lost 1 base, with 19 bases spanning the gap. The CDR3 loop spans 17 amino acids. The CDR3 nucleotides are TGTGCCAGCAGATACTTGAATTGGGGGAAGAGCAATCAGCCCCAGCATTTT. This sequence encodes CASRYLNWGKSNQPQHF.

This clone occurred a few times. The CDR3 spells CASSMSLNTGELFF. In nucleotides, the CDR3 is TGTGCCAGTAGTATGTCCCTGAACACCGGGGAGCTGTTTTTT. The rearrangement joins TRBV19 to TRBJ2-2, with no clear D. The V end was cut by 3 bases, the J end by 1 base, with 6 bases between. Per germline, CDR1 LNHDA and CDR2 SQIVND (reference sequence). The CDR3 consists of 14 residues.

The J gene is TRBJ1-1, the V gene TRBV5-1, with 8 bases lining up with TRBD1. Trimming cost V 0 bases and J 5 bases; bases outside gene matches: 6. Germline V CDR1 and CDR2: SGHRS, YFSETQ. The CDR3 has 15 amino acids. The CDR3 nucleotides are TGCGCCAGCAGCTTGGAGGACAGGGAGGGTACTGAAGCTTTCTTT. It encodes CASSLEDREGTEAFF. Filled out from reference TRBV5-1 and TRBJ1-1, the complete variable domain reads KAGVTQTPRYLIKTRGQQVTLSCSPISGHRSVSWYQQTPGQGLQFLFEYFSETQRNKGNFPGRFSGRQFSNSRSEMNVSTLELGDSALYLCASSLEDREGTEAFFGQGTRLTVV.

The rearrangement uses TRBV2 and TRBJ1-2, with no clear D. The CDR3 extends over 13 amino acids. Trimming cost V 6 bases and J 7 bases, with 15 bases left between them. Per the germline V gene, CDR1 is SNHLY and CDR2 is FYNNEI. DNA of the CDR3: TGTGCCAGCAGGAATGGGGATTCTGGTGGCTACACCTTC. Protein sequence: CASRNGDSGGYTF.

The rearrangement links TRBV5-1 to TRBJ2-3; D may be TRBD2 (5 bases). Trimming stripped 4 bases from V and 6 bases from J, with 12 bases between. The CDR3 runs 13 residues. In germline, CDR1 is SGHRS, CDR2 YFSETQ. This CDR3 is CASSPLVTDTQYF. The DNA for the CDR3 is TGCGCCAGCAGCCCACTAGTTACTGATACGCAGTATTTT.

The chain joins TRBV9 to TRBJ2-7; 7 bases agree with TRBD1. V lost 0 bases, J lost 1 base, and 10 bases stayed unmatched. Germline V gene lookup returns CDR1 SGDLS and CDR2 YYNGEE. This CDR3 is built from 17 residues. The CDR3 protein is CASSVGDRVTSSYEQYF. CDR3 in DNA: TGTGCCAGCAGCGTAGGAGACAGGGTGACATCGTCCTACGAGCAGTACTTC. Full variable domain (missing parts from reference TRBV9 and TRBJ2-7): DSGVTQTPKHLITATGQRVTLRCSPRSGDLSVYWYQQSLDQGLQFLIQYYNGEERAKGNILERFSAQQFPDLHSELNLSSLELGDSALYFCASSVGDRVTSSYEQYFGPGTRLTVT.

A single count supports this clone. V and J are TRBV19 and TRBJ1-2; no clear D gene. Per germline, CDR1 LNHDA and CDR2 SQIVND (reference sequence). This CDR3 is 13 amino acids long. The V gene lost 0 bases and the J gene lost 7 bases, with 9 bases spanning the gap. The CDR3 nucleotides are TGTGCCAGTAGTATAGATCGTTTGACTGGCTACACCTTC. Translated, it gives CASSIDRLTGYTF.

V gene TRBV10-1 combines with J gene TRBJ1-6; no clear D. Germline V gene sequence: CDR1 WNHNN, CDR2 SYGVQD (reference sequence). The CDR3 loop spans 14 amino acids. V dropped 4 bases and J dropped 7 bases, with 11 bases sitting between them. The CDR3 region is CASSGGTTNSPLHF. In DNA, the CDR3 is TGCGCCAGCAGTGGAGGCACGACCAATTCACCCCTCCACTTT.

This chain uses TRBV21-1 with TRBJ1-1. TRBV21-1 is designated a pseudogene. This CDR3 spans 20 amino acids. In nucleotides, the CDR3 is TGTGCCAGCAGCTCCAGAGGCCGGGGGCTCCTCCCGGATGGAAACACTGAAGCTTTCTTT. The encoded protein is CASSSRGRGLLPDGNTEAFF.

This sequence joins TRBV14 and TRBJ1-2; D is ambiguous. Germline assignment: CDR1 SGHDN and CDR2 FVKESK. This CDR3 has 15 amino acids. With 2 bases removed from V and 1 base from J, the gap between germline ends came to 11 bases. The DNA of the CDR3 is TGTGCCAGCAGCCAAACGACTGAGGATAACTATGGCTACACCTTC. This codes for CASSQTTEDNYGYTF.

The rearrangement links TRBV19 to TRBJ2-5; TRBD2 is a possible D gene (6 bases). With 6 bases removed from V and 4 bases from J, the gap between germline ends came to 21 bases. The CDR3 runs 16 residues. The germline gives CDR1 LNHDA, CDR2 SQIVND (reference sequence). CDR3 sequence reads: CASRSGRLGVVETQYF. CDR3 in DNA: TGTGCCAGTAGGTCCGGGAGATTAGGGGTGGTAGAGACCCAGTACTTC. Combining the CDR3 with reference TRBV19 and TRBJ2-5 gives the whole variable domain DGGITQSPKYLFRKEGQNVTLSCEQNLNHDAMYWYRQDPGQGLRLIYYSQIVNDFQKGDIAEGYSVSREKKESFPLTVTSAQKNPTAFYLCASRSGRLGVVETQYFGPGTRLLVL.

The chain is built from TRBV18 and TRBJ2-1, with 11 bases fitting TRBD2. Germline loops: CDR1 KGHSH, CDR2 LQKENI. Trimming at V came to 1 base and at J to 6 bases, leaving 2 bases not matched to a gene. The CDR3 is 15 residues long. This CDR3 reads CASSPRTSGGNEQFF. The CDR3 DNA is TGTGCCAGCTCACCACGAACTAGCGGGGGCAATGAGCAGTTCTTC.